Below, 2 T cell receptor beta chains from the same sample are listed, as sequenced in a study of T cells in Graves' hyperthyroidism and ophthalmopathy. TCR beta CDR3 regions were amplified from RNA. During a first-round RT-PCR of the TCR CDR3, the HTBI primer set was used. TCRdb processed the multiplex PCR reads anew with MiXCR; each CDR3 protein has one entry. The table lists roughly 360,000 distinct CDR3 sequences, 13% of them singletons. The source material was blood. The receptors here all came from a man aged 25-40 years with Graves' hyperthyroidism that later progressed to Graves' ophthalmopathy.

This clonotype came up a few times. The J gene is TRBJ2-5, the V gene TRBV5-1; 11 bases line up with TRBD2. Germline CDR1 and CDR2: SGHRS and YFSETQ. With 6 bases clipped from V and 5 bases from J, the junction kept 12 bases outside the gene matches. The CDR3 spans 16 residues. This chain's CDR3 is CASITTSGVFRETQYF. CDR3 bases: TGCGCCAGCATAACGACTAGCGGGGTCTTCAGGGAGACCCAGTACTTC.

The CDR3, as DNA: TGTGCCATCAAACAGGGCTCCTATAATTCACCCCTCCACTTT. Translation: CAIKQGSYNSPLHF. The V and J genes are TRBV10-3 and TRBJ1-6; the D gene is possibly TRBD1 (6 bases). Per germline, CDR1 ENHRY and CDR2 SYGVKD. The V end was cut by 7 bases, the J end by 0 bases, with 7 bases between. The CDR3 length is 14 residues.